These T cell receptor beta chains were read from a single sample in a study of blood T cell repertoires in COVID-19. Profiled with immunoSEQ multiplex PCR; TCRdb holds only in-frame clones, not every one. The repertoire holds fewer than 500,000 clones, with about 90% as singletons. Sequencing was done on a sample of PBMCs or T cells enriched from blood (not recorded which). The receptors were sampled from a woman younger than 35 who had recovered from COVID-19. CDR3s include the opening cysteine and the closing phenylalanine or tryptophan. The D gene is left open where the match is weak. Clone size, where shown, is once, few, many, or a class for clones that have expanded.

J	size	V	D	CDR3	DNA
TRBJ2-7	NA	TRBV6-1	NA	CASSEQGSEQYF	TGTGCCAGCAGTGAACAGGGAAGCGAGCAGTACTTC
TRBJ1-1	NA	TRBV2	NA	CAGNRVGNTEAFF	TGTGCCGGCAACAGGGTAGGAAACACTGAAGCTTTCTTT
TRBJ2-7	NA	TRBV28	TRBD2	CASRTQAGDDYEQYF	TGTGCCAGCAGGACACAAGCGGGGGATGACTACGAGCAGTACTTC
TRBJ1-2	NA	TRBV28	NA	CASRAIGGMSNYGYTF	TGTGCCAGCCGTGCCATCGGCGGAATGTCTAACTATGGCTACACCTTC
TRBJ2-5	NA	TRBV6-5	NA	CATSRQLQETQYF	TGTGCCACCAGTCGACAGCTACAAGAGACCCAGTACTTC
TRBJ2-6	NA	TRBV13	TRBD1	CASSPPQGNSGANVLTF	TGTGCCAGCAGTCCGCCACAGGGGAACTCTGGGGCCAACGTCCTGACTTTC
TRBJ1-2	NA	TRBV12-3/TRBV12-4	NA	CASSLRAGHGYTF	TGTGCCAGCAGCCTTCGGGCAGGGCATGGCTACACCTTC
TRBJ1-5	few	TRBV7-2	NA	CASSSWENQPQHF	TGTGCCAGCAGCTCCTGGGAGAATCAGCCCCAGCATTTT
TRBJ1-5	NA	TRBV2	TRBD1	CASSKRGTGGGNQPQHF	TGTGCCAGCAGTAAAAGGGGAACAGGGGGCGGCAATCAGCCCCAGCATTTT
TRBJ1-2	NA	TRBV5-4	NA	CASSLKGVHGYTF	TGTGCCAGCAGCTTGAAGGGGGTCCATGGCTACACCTTC
TRBJ1-4	once	TRBV5-4	TRBD1	CASSRDRGLNEKLFF	TGTGCCAGCAGCCGGGACAGGGGCCTAAATGAAAAACTGTTTTTT
TRBJ2-7	NA	TRBV7-2	TRBD1	CASSSAPGTGKTYEQYF	TGTGCCAGCAGCTCCGCTCCCGGGACAGGGAAAACCTACGAGCAGTACTTC
TRBJ2-2	few	TRBV13	NA	CASSPASGRGSGELFF	TGTGCCAGCAGCCCGGCGTCGGGTAGAGGGTCCGGGGAGCTGTTTTTT
TRBJ2-7	few	TRBV5-1	NA	CASSTGQKEQYF	TGCGCCAGCAGCACCGGACAGAAGGAGCAGTACTTC
TRBJ1-2	NA	TRBV11-2	NA	CASSLVGALWDYGYTF	TGTGCCAGCAGCTTGGTAGGGGCCCTATGGGACTATGGCTACACCTTC
TRBJ2-7	NA	TRBV5-4	NA	CASSTKGLEEQYF	TGTGCCAGCAGCACCAAGGGGCTCGAGGAGCAGTACTTC
TRBJ1-5	NA	TRBV7-2	NA	CASSVQGNQPQHF	TGTGCCAGCAGCGTACAGGGTAATCAGCCCCAGCATTTT
TRBJ1-5	NA	TRBV30	TRBD1	CAWTTGGFQPQHF	TGTGCCTGGACGACAGGGGGATTTCAGCCCCAGCATTTT
TRBJ2-6	NA	TRBV11-2	TRBD1	CASSTTGTGVNNVLTF	TGTGCCAGCAGCACAACCGGGACAGGGGTTAATAACGTCCTGACTTTC
TRBJ1-5	NA	TRBV30	NA	CAWSLSSRPGPQHF	TGTGCCTGGAGTTTGTCTAGCCGCCCGGGGCCCCAGCATTTT
TRBJ2-1	NA	TRBV11-3	TRBD1	CASSKTGQGGNEQFF	TGTGCCAGCAGCAAAACCGGACAGGGTGGCAATGAGCAGTTCTTC
TRBJ1-2	NA	TRBV5-1	NA	CASSFGDTYGYTF	TGCGCCAGCAGCTTCGGTGACACGTATGGCTACACCTTC
TRBJ1-6	NA	TRBV28	NA	CASSFSGKGDSPLHF	TGTGCCAGCAGTTTTAGCGGGAAGGGGGATTCACCCCTCCACTTT
TRBJ2-1	NA	TRBV2	NA	CASSEQASYNEQFF	TGTGCCAGCAGTGAACAGGCCTCCTACAATGAGCAGTTCTTC
TRBJ1-1	NA	TRBV6-6	NA	CASSAPRTLNTEAFF	TGTGCCAGCAGTGCACCCCGAACATTGAACACTGAAGCTTTCTTT
TRBJ2-2	NA	TRBV15	TRBD2	CATSSLAGANTGELFF	TGTGCCACCAGCAGCTTGGCGGGGGCGAACACCGGGGAGCTGTTTTTT